This TCR beta chain was recovered during a study of PD-L1 blockade in urothelial cancer (dated by TCRdb to about 2017). Study-level background: All patients started therapy in about 2014 and received atezolizumab 1,200 mg intravenously every 3 weeks. About 90% of the 29 patients were identified as males with urothelial cancer of bladder origin, and a prior smoking history was reported by 18 of 29 patients. Blood samples gave a median of 141,255 T cells and 77,000 or so unique TCRs, with a median clonality of 0.080. Durable clinical benefit was achieved by nine patients but not by the remaining 20. Some 30 patients had pretreatment blood TCR-seq, about 25 had at least one posttreatment blood collection, and about 25 had tumor TCR-seq. Blood samples were analyzed 3 weeks after the start of treatment (second dose) and 6 weeks after the start of treatment. Pretreatment tumor samples, along with matched peripheral blood serially collected before and after atezolizumab treatment, were subjected to TCR sequencing. Durable clinical benefit meant progression-free survival longer than 6 months, and TCR features were also tested against progression-free and overall survival. An ECOG performance status of 0 or 1 was recorded for the patients, and 0 to 3 prior chemotherapy regimens had been received by the patients. In the same patients who had TCR sequencing, pretreatment tumors also underwent whole exome sequencing and RNA sequencing. Somatic, immune and clinical correlates of response to PD-L1 blockade with atezolizumab in urothelial cancer were the focus of an exploratory multi-omic analysis.

Study-wide findings and limitations: Greater expansion of tumor-associated TCR clones in peripheral blood 3 weeks after the start of treatment was observed in patients with durable benefit (n of about 24, p = 0.022). Improved progression-free and overall survival was found to be associated with pretreatment peripheral blood TCR clonality below the median. Because the sample size was small (n = 29) and many of the analyses were exploratory, the results are meant to be hypothesis-generating.

This clone was recorded a few times. Its antigen is still unknown. No quality values exist for individual bases; no much larger clone is one base distant. Synthetic TCR analog templates were spiked into each PCR so that absolute template abundance could be estimated from read counts. TCRbeta CDR3 regions were amplified from genomic DNA with bias-controlled V and J gene primers using the immunoSEQ assay. Sequencing of rearranged TCRbeta segments was performed at approximately 20X coverage. The authors' pipeline ran thus. Sequencing errors were corrected by clustering, and CDR3s were annotated against IMGT so that V, D and J genes could be assigned. Downstream analyses used only productive TCRbeta rearrangements and left out out-of-frame or stop-codon sequences. Clonality was computed as one minus Shannon entropy normalized by the log of the number of unique productive sequences. Fisher's exact test with Benjamini-Hochberg correction, at a threshold of adjusted p below 0.01, was used to find clones that differed between time points or between blood and tumor. TCRdb mirrors the immuneACCESS table, restricted to in-frame sequences. Some clones are absent from its copies; in checked studies, under half trace to an unresolved V gene, and the reason for the others is unknown. That table gives V, J and clone size, and the DNA gave D and trimming. This sample comprises 30,000 or so clones, roughly 80% of them detected only once. Approximately 2.1% of the sample comes from the top ten.

A total of roughly 30 patients with locally advanced or metastatic urothelial carcinoma, treated at Memorial Sloan Kettering on a trial protocol, made up the cohort. Peripheral blood mononuclear cells were collected pretreatment and during treatment, with between 1 and 8 total time points obtained per patient. The Qiagen DNeasy Blood extraction kit was used to purify genomic DNA from total PBMCs and from tumor samples. PBMCs were collected pretreatment and during treatment and were isolated and stored as previously described. The receptor was isolated from a man aged 50 to 59 with urothelial cancer. The sample was PBMCs, taken around atezolizumab (anti-PD-L1) treatment.

The encoded CDR3 is CASSLYVSGSTDTQYF. The nucleotide sequence reads as follows: TGTGCCAGCAGCTTGTATGTTAGCGGGAGCACAGATACGCAGTATTTT. The chain uses TRBV5-4 and TRBJ2-3, with TRBD2 identical over 7 junction bases. Trimmed from V: 1 base; trimmed from J: 0 bases; junction bases lacking a gene match: 5. The CDR3 contains 16 residues, cysteine and phenylalanine counted. Only CDR3 DNA remains: 48 bases, in frame from the first base. The germline V gene (reference sequence) specifies SGHNT as CDR1 and YYREEE as CDR2.